Listed below are T cell receptor beta chains from one sample, sequenced in a study of T cells in Graves' hyperthyroidism and ophthalmopathy. TCRdb fed the multiplex PCR reads into MiXCR, producing one record per CDR3 protein. The profile covers about 290,000 distinct CDR3 sequences, with roughly 13% appearing a single time and roughly 8.5% taken by the ten largest. The sequenced sample consisted of blood. The receptors shown here come from a woman in her 30s with Graves' hyperthyroidism that later progressed to Graves' ophthalmopathy. Each CDR3 is given with its conserved first and last residue. D genes are given only for firm matches. Rows give clone size only sometimes, using once, few, many, or a class for an expanded clone.

clone_size	d_call	v_call	cdr3_length	j_call	cdr3_nt	cdr3_aa
many	NA	TRBV18	14	TRBJ2-3	TGTGCCAGCTCACCATACAGGAGCACAGATACGCAGTATTTT	CASSPYRSTDTQYF
many	NA	TRBV7-9	15	TRBJ2-3	TGTGCCAGCACCCTAGGACGGGTCGGGGCAGATACGCAGTATTTT	CASTLGRVGADTQYF
many	NA	TRBV11-3	16	TRBJ2-1	TGTGCCAGCAGCTCCAAAGGGGCAGGCGGGTGGAACGAGCAGTTCTTC	CASSSKGAGGWNEQFF
few	TRBD1	TRBV27	15	TRBJ1-4	TGTGCCAGCAACCCGACAGGGGGCCGGAATGAAAAACTGTTTTTT	CASNPTGGRNEKLFF
many	NA	TRBV27	14	TRBJ2-3	TGTGCCAGCAGTGCGGGACAGCACACAGATACGCAGTATTTT	CASSAGQHTDTQYF
many	NA	TRBV28	16	TRBJ1-2	TGTGCCAGCAGTTCCTTTACAGGGAGGAAAAACTATGGCTACACCTTC	CASSSFTGRKNYGYTF
NA	NA	TRBV7-6	13	TRBJ2-7	TGTGCCAGCAGCTTTTCTGAAGCCTACGAGCAGTACTTC	CASSFSEAYEQYF
many	NA	TRBV28	12	TRBJ2-1	TGTGCCAGCAGTTTAATCCAGAGGGGGCAGTTCTTC	CASSLIQRGQFF
many	TRBD1	TRBV3-1	14	TRBJ2-4	TGTGCCAGCAGCCGGACAGGGAACGAAAACATTCAGTACTTC	CASSRTGNENIQYF
many	NA	TRBV11-2	15	TRBJ2-5	TGTGCCAGCAGCTTAGTTGTAGGGGAAGAAGAGACCCAGTACTTC	CASSLVVGEEETQYF
few	TRBD1	TRBV12-3/TRBV12-4	15	TRBJ1-1	TGTGCCAGCAGTGAGTCTCACCGGGACAGGGATGTAGCTTTCTTT	CASSESHRDRDVAFF
many	NA	TRBV14	13	TRBJ2-7	TGTGCCAGCAGCCAGGGGCTCCCTCGCGAGCAGTACTTC	CASSQGLPREQYF
many	NA	TRBV29-1	11	TRBJ1-1	TGCAGCGTTCGCCCGAACACTGAAGCTTTCTTT	CSVRPNTEAFF
many	NA	TRBV5-1	13	TRBJ1-5	TGCGCCAGCAGCTTGGAAGGGTACGGGGCCCAGCATTTT	CASSLEGYGAQHF
many	NA	TRBV6-5	18	TRBJ1-1	TGTGCCAGCAGTTACTCGTCCGGGGGGCCGCTTATGAACACTGAAGCTTTCTTT	CASSYSSGGPLMNTEAFF
many	NA	TRBV30	13	TRBJ1-1	TGTGCCTGGAGTGTCAGACGGGACACTGAAGCTTTCTTT	CAWSVRRDTEAFF
many	NA	TRBV7-2	13	TRBJ1-5	TGTGCCAGCAGCTCGACTAACAATCAGCCCCAGCATTTT	CASSSTNNQPQHF
many	NA	TRBV12-3/TRBV12-4	17	TRBJ2-4	TGTGCCAGCAGTTTTCTTCCCGTGGCCGGAGCCAAAAACATTCAGTACTTC	CASSFLPVAGAKNIQYF